The 2 T cell receptor beta chains given below trace back to one sample, sequenced in a study of blood T cells in healthy people across ages. Together with a sample-barcoded 5' primer, a J-beta primer mix was included in a second PCR lasting roughly 6 to 12 cycles. TCRdb processed the 5' RACE reads anew with MiXCR; each CDR3 protein has one entry. The table shows 650,000 to 800,000 distinct CDR3 sequences, with about 42% occurring only once. Input material: blood. The receptors here all came from a man aged 55-75 years in good health.

V is TRBV16 and J is TRBJ2-3; no clear D. Germline CDR1 reads KGHSY; CDR2 reads FQNENV. Trimming removed 2 bases from V and 6 bases from J, with 9 bases in between. This CDR3 is 13 amino acids long. The DNA for the CDR3 is TGTGCCAGCAGCCAAGTCAGAGGTGATACGCAGTATTTT. This translates into CASSQVRGDTQYF.

This rearrangement joins TRBV29-1 to TRBJ2-1; D gene unclear. The CDR3 runs to 14 residues. Trimming took off 0 bases at V and 6 bases at J, with 12 bases between the two ends. The germline V gene has CDR1 SQVTM and CDR2 ANQGSEA. This chain's CDR3 is CSVEDARRFNEQFF. The CDR3 nucleotides read TGCAGCGTTGAAGACGCGCGGCGGTTCAATGAGCAGTTCTTC.